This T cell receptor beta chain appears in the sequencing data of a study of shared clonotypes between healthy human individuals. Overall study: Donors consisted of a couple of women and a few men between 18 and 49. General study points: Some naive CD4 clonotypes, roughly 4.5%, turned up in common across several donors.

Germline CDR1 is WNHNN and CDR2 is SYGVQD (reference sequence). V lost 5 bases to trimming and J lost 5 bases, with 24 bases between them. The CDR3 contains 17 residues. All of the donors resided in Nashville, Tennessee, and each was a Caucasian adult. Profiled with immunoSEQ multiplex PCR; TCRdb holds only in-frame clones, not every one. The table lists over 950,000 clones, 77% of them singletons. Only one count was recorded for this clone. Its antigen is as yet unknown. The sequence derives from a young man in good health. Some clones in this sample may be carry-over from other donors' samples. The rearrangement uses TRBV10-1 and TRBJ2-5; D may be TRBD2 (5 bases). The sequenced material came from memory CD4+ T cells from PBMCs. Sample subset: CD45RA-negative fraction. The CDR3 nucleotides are TGCGCCAGCAGTCGGATCGGAGCGGAACCGGTTTGCGAGACCCAGTACTTC. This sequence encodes CASSRIGAEPVCETQYF.